This T cell receptor beta chain was found in a study of T-cell memory formation after mild COVID-19. Study findings and constraints: Cross-reactive memory appears to have joined, as suggested by some responding clones showing up in pre-infection memory.

This clonotype was detected ten times or more. The target antigen is unknown. Using its own MiXCR run on the 5' RACE reads, TCRdb lists one record per CDR3 protein. The sample contains about 620,000 distinct CDR3 sequences, under 20% of which appear only once. The specimen was PBMCs or a T cell subset sorted from them (not recorded which). This TCR was recovered from an adult woman who had mild COVID-19 (a few samples of this study predate the infection). Cell type and time point are not known.

CDR3 amino acids: CASSYVPGLAPSEQYF. The CDR3 DNA is TGTGCCAGCAGCTATGTTCCGGGACTAGCGCCTAGCGAGCAGTACTTC. The rearrangement uses TRBV7-9 and TRBJ2-7; TRBD2 matches at 10 bases. J was trimmed by 6 bases and V by 4 bases; bases with no gene match: 12. Germline V gives CDR1 SEHNR, CDR2 FQNEAQ (reference sequence). The CDR3 loop spans 16 amino acids.